This T cell receptor (beta chain) was captured by sequencing in a study of identifying expanded T cells in peripheral blood. Findings and limits, study-wide: Differentially abundant clones: 0.95 to 1.5 between replicates, 15 to 17 at two to three weeks, under 25 at four. Variance in clone template counts between approximately two-week samples significantly increased with total template count across all healthy donors.

Clones were sequenced by immunoSEQ multiplex PCR, and TCRdb holds only the in-frame ones, with some missing. The sample has about 110,000 clones; around nine tenths are singletons. The CDR3 runs 15 residues. The V end lost 5 bases, the J end lost 3 bases, and 14 bases lay between the germline ends. The germline V gene encodes CDR1 SEHNR and CDR2 FQNEAQ (reference sequence). Collection occurred without any documented infections or immune events in donors. In the case of this clone: Its target is unknown.

This TCR was recovered from a person between 18 and 75 years old in good health. The rearrangement joins TRBV7-9 to TRBJ2-1; TRBD1 might be the D (5 bases). Sequenced: blood. CDR3 sequence (DNA): TGTGCCAGCAGCGGGGCAAGGACCCTCTACAATGAGCAGTTCTTC. Translated: CASSGARTLYNEQFF.